Below are 7 T cell receptor beta chains sequenced from a single sample in a study of identical twins. MiXCR was run by TCRdb on the 5' RACE reads, yielding one entry per CDR3 protein. The sample has 1.5 million or so distinct CDR3 sequences, about 32% seen once; the top ten hold approximately 0.29%. Material for sequencing was cord blood. Source of these receptors: a newborn girl in good health.

The count of this clonotype is one. Its ends do not fully match the called genes, so a read error is possible. V is TRBV5-5 and J is TRBJ1-5; possible D gene TRBD1, 5 bases. This CDR3 is built from 16 residues. Germline V gives CDR1 SGHKS, CDR2 YYEKEE (reference sequence). The CDR3 DNA reads as TGTGCCAGTAGCTTGAACGGGGCTCTCCTCAATCAGCCCCAGCATTTT. It translates to CASSLNGALLNQPQHF.

This clonotype showed up just a few times. This rearrangement joins TRBV12-3 or TRBV12-4 to TRBJ2-7; tentatively, D is TRBD2 (7 bases). V was pared by 6 bases and J by 4 bases, with 16 bases between. This CDR3 has 14 amino acids. CDR3 loop: CASRVAGEGYEQYF. CDR3 DNA: TGTGCCAGCAGGGTGGCAGGGGAGGGTTACGAGCAGTACTTC.

This clonotype was counted between two and nine times. The chain is built from TRBV6-6 and TRBJ2-1; weak D call: TRBD2 (6 bases). The CDR3 extends over 16 amino acids. The germline gives CDR1 MNHNY, CDR2 SVGAGI (reference sequence). Trimming stripped 8 bases from V and 3 bases from J, with 20 bases between. Here the CDR3 DNA reads TGTGCCAGCGCGCCCCGCCTGGACTACCACTACAATGAGCAGTTCTTC. This codes for CASAPRLDYHYNEQFF.

This clonotype occurred a few times. The chain links TRBV12-3 or TRBV12-4 to TRBJ2-1, with D tentatively TRBD1 (6 bases). The V and J ends lost 0 bases and 0 bases respectively, with 12 bases between them. CDR3 length equals 17 residues. For the CDR3, the DNA is TGTGCCAGCAGTTTAGCGAAGGGACACCGCTCCTACAATGAGCAGTTCTTC. Its translation is CASSLAKGHRSYNEQFF.

This clonotype was observed at least ten times. This chain links TRBV29-1 with TRBJ2-5; 10 nucleotides match TRBD2. CDR1 is SQVTM, CDR2 ANQGSEA, per germline. J was trimmed by 4 bases and V by 1 base; bases with no gene match: 0. This CDR3 spans 13 amino acids. CDR3 amino acids: CSVEGLAGETQYF. CDR3 sequence (DNA): TGCAGCGTTGAAGGACTAGCGGGAGAGACCCAGTACTTC.

This clonotype was seen many times. The chain is built from TRBV27 and TRBJ2-7, with TRBD2 matching over 11 bases. This CDR3 has 15 residues. Germline assignment: CDR1 MNHEY and CDR2 SMNVEV (reference sequence). The junction had 0 bases not matched to a gene; V was cut back by 0 bases and J by 2 bases. CDR3 in amino acids: CASSLSSGRAYEQYF. The DNA of the CDR3 is TGTGCCAGCAGTTTATCTAGCGGGAGGGCCTACGAGCAGTACTTC.

This clonotype has only a few counts. This chain uses TRBV5-1 with TRBJ2-5; 15 bases align to TRBD2. Germline V gene lookup returns CDR1 SGHRS and CDR2 YFSETQ. There are 17 residues in the CDR3. V shed 3 bases and J 5 bases; nucleotides not matched to a gene: 8. The CDR3 sequence: CASSWGLAGGSMETQYF. The CDR3 DNA reads as TGCGCCAGCAGCTGGGGACTAGCGGGAGGTAGTATGGAGACCCAGTACTTC.